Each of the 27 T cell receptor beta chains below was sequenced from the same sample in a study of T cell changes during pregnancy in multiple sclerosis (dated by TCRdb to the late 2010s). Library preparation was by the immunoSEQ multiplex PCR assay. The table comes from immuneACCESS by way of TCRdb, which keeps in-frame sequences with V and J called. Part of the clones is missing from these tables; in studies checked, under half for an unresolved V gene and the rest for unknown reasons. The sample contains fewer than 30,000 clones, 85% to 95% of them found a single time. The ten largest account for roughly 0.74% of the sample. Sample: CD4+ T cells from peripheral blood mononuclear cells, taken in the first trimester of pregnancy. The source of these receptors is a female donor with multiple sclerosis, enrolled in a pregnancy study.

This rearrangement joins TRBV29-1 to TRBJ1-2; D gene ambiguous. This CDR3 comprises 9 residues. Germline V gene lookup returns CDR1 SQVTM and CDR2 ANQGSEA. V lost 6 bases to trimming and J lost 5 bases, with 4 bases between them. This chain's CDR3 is CSVEYGYTF. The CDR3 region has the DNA TGCAGCGTGGAGTATGGCTACACCTTC.

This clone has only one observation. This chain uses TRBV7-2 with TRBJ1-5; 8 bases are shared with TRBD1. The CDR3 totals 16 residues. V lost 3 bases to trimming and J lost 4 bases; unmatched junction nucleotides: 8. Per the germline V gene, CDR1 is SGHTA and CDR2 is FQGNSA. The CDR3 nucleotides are TGTGCCAGCAGCTTGGCTTCGGACAGGGTGAATCAGCCCCAGCATTTT. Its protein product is CASSLASDRVNQPQHF.

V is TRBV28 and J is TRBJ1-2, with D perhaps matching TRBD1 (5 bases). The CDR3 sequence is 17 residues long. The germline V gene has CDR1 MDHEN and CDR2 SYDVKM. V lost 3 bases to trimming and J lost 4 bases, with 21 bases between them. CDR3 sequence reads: CASSLLGRKGLVYGYTF. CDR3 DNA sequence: TGTGCCAGCAGTTTGTTGGGCCGTAAGGGGTTAGTCTATGGCTACACCTTC.

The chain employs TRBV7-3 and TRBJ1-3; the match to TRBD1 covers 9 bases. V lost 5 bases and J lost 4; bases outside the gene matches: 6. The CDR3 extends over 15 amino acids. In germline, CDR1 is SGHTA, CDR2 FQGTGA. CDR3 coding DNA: TGTGCCAGCAGCCAGAACAGGGGGCCGGGAAACACCATATATTTT. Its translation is CASSQNRGPGNTIYF.

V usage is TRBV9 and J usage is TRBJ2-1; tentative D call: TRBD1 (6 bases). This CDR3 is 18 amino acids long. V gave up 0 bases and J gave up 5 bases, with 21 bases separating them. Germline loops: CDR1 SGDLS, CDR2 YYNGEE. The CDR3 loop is CASSVESWGQGFDNEQFF. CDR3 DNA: TGTGCCAGCAGCGTAGAATCTTGGGGGCAGGGGTTCGACAATGAGCAGTTCTTC.

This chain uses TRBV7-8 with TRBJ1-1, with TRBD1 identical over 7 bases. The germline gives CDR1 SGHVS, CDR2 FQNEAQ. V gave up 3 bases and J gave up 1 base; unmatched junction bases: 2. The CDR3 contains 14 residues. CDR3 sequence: CASSFSGGNTEAFF. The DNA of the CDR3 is TGTGCCAGCAGCTTCTCAGGGGGGAACACTGAAGCTTTCTTT. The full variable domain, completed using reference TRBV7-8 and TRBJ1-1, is GAGVSQSPRYKVAKRGQDVALRCDPISGHVSLFWYQQALGQGPEFLTYFQNEAQLDKSGLPSDRFFAERPEGSVSTLKIQRTQQEDSAVYLCASSFSGGNTEAFFGQGTRLTVV.

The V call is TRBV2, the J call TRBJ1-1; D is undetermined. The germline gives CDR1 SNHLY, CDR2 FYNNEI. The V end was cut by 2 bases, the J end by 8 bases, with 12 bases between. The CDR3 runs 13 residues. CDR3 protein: CASSEPFRLEAFF. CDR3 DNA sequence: TGTGCCAGCAGTGAACCCTTCCGCCTAGAAGCTTTCTTT.

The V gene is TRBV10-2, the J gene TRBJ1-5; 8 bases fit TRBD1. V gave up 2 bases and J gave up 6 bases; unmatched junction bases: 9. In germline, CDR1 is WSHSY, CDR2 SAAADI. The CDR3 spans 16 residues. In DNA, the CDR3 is TGCGCCAGCAGTGAGGGCAGGGGGCGCCTACTTCAGCCCCAGCATTTT. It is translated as CASSEGRGRLLQPQHF.

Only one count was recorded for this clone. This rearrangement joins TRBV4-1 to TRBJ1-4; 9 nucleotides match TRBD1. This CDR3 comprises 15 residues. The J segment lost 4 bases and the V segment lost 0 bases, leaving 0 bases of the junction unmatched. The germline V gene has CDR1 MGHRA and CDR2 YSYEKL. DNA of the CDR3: TGCGCCAGCAGCCAAGAGGGACAGGGTAATGAAAAACTGTTTTTT. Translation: CASSQEGQGNEKLFF.

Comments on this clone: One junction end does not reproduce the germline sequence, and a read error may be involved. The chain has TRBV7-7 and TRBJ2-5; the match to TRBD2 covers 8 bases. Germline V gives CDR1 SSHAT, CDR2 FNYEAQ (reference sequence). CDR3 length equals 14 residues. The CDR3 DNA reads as TGTGCTAGCAGCTTATCGGGGGGGCCTAATACCCAGTACTTC. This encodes CASSLSGGPNTQYF.

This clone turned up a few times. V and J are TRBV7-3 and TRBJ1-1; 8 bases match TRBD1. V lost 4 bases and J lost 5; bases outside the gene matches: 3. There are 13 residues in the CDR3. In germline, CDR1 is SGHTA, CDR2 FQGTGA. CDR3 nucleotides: TGTGCCAGCAGCTCGGACAGGGAGACTGAAGCTTTCTTT. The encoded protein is CASSSDRETEAFF.

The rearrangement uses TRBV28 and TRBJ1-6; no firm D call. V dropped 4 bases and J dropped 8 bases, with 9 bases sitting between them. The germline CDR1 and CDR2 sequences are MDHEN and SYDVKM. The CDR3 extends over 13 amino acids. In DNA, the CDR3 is TGTGCCAGCAGTTCTGGGAGTCATTCACCCCTCCACTTT. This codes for CASSSGSHSPLHF.

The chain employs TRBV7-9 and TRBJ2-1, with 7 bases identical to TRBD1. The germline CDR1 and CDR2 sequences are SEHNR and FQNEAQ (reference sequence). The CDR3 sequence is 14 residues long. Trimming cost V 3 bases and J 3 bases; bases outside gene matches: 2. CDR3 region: CASSLPGGYNEQFF. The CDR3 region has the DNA TGTGCCAGCAGCTTGCCAGGGGGCTACAATGAGCAGTTCTTC.

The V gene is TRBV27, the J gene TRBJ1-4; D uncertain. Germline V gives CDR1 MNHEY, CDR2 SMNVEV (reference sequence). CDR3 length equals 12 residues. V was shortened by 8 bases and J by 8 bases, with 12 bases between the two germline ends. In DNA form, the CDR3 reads TGTGCCAGCCGTTGGTCTCGGGAAAAACTGTTTTTT. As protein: CASRWSREKLFF.

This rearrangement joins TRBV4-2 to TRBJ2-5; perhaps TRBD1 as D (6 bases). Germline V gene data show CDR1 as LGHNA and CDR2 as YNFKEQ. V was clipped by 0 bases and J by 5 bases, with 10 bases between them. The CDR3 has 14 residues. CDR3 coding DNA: TGTGCCAGCAGCCAAGATAGACAGGTGGAGACCCAGTACTTC. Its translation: CASSQDRQVETQYF.

The CDR3 here is CASSFDIYYEQYF. In nucleotides, the CDR3 is TGTGCCAGCAGCTTCGACATATACTACGAGCAGTACTTC. The chain combines TRBV7-9 with TRBJ2-7; D is unresolved. Germline lookup yields CDR1 SEHNR and CDR2 FQNEAQ (reference sequence). Trimming shortened V by 3 bases and J by 3 bases, and 9 bases separated the two germline ends. The CDR3 has 13 amino acids.

CDR3: CASGLTPDGTGPNYGYTF. In DNA form, the CDR3 reads TGTGCTAGTGGTTTGACCCCAGACGGGACAGGCCCCAACTATGGCTACACCTTC. The gene calls are TRBV12-5 and TRBJ1-2, with 8 bases lining up with TRBD1. The germline CDR1 and CDR2 sequences are LGHNT and FRNRAP. The junction had 13 bases not matched to a gene; V was cut back by 2 bases and J by 2 bases. This CDR3 has 18 amino acids.

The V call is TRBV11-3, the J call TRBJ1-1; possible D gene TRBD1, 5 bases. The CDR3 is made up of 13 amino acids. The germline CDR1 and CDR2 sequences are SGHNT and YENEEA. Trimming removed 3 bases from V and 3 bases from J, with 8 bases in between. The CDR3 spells CASSLGGDTEAFF. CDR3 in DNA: TGTGCCAGCAGCTTGGGGGGGGACACTGAAGCTTTCTTT.

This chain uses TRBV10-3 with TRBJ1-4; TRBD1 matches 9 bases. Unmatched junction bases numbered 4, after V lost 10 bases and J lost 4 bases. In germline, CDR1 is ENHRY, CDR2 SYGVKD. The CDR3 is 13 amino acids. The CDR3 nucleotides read TGTGCCACCCTGGGACAGGGTAATGAAAAACTGTTTTTT. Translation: CATLGQGNEKLFF.

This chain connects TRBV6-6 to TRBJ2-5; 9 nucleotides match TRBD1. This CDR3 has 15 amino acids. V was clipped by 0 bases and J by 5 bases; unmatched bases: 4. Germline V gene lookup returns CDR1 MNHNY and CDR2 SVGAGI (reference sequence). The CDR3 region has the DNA TGTGCCAGCAGTTACTCCTACAGGGGGCGGGAGACCCAGTACTTC. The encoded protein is CASSYSYRGRETQYF.

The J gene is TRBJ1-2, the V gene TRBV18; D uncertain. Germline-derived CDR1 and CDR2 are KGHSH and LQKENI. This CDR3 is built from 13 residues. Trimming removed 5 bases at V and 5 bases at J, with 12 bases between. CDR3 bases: TGTGCCAGCTCATGGAACTCGGAGTATGGCTACACCTTC. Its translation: CASSWNSEYGYTF.

CDR3 bases: TGTGCCAGCAGCTCGAGGGATAGGATGCAAAACACTGAAGCTTTCTTT. The encoded protein is CASSSRDRMQNTEAFF. This rearrangement joins TRBV7-8 to TRBJ1-1; D is undetermined. This CDR3 comprises 16 residues. V lost 4 bases and J lost 2, with 17 bases in between. Germline V gene lookup returns CDR1 SGHVS and CDR2 FQNEAQ.

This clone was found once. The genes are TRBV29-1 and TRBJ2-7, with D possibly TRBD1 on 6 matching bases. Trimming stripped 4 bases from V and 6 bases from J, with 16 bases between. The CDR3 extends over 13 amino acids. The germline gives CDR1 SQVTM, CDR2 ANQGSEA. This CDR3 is CSVGRTAPAEQYF. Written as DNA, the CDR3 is TGCAGCGTTGGGAGGACAGCGCCCGCCGAGCAGTACTTC.

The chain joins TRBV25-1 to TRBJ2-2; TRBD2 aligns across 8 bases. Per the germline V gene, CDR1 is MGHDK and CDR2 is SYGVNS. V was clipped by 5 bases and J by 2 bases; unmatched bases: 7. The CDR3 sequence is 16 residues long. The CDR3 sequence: CASSSLRTSNTGELFF. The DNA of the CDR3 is TGTGCCAGCAGTTCCCTTAGGACTAGCAACACCGGGGAGCTGTTTTTT.

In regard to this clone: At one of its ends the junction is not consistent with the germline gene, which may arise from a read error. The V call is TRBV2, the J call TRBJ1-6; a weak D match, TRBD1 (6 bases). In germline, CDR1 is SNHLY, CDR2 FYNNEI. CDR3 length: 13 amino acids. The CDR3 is CASSESTSGGPYF. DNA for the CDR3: TGTGCCAGCAGTGAATCCACATCGGGGGGGCCGTACTTT.

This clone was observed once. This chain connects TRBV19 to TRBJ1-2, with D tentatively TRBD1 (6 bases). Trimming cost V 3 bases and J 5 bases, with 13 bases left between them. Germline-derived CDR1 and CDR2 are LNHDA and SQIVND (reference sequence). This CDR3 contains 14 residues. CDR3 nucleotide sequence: TGTGCCAGTAGTATCAAAACAGGGAGATATGGCTACACCTTC. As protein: CASSIKTGRYGYTF.

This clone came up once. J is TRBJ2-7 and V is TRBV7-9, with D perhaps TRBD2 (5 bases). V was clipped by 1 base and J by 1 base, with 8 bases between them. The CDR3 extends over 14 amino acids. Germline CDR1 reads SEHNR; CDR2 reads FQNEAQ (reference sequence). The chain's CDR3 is CASSLGTASYEQYF. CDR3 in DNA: TGTGCCAGCAGCTTAGGGACTGCATCCTACGAGCAGTACTTC.